One T cell receptor (beta chain) is described in this entry. In the authors' methods: How many nucleated cells were present was estimated from reference gene primer amplification. Measured with immunoSEQ multiplex PCR; TCRdb has only the in-frame clones, and not every one. That table is the source of V, J and clone size, and D and trimming were worked out from the DNA. The repertoire holds 300,000 or so clones, with around four fifths as singletons. The sample originates from a study of blood T cell repertoires in COVID-19. Across the whole study: Specimens from acute and convalescent COVID-19 originated in the United States, Italy and Spain. PBMCs, B-cell-depleted T cells, or T cells were the source of the cDNA or gDNA that made up the material.

CDR3 length: 16 amino acids. Germline assignment: CDR1 MGHRA and CDR2 YSYEKL. Trimming cost V 2 bases and J 5 bases; bases outside gene matches: 8. Sequencing input: peripheral blood. The chain combines TRBV4-1 with TRBJ1-5; TRBD1 matches at 8 bases. The clonotype comes from a woman between 50 and 59 years old with acute or convalescent COVID-19. CDR3 nucleotide sequence: TGCGCCAGCAGCCAACCTATGCCGGGACAGGATCAGCCCCAGCATTTT. Protein sequence: CASSQPMPGQDQPQHF.